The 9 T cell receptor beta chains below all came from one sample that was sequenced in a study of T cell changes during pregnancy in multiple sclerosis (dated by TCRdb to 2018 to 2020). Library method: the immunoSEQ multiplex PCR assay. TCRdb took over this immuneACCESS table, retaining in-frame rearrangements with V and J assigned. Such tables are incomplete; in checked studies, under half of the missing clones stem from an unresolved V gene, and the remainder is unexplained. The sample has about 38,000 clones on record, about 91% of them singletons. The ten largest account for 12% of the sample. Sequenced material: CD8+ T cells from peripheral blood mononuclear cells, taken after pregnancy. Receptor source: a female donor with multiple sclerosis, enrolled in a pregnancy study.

The DNA for the CDR3 is TGTGCCAGCAGCCCAATCCCAGGGGACAGAGCAACTAATGAAAAACTGTTTTTT. Its protein is CASSPIPGDRATNEKLFF. The chain has TRBV9 and TRBJ1-4; TRBD1 matches 7 bases. The V gene's germline CDR1 is SGDLS and CDR2 YYNGEE. J gave up 0 bases and V 4 bases, and 12 bases lay outside the gene matches. This CDR3 has 18 amino acids.

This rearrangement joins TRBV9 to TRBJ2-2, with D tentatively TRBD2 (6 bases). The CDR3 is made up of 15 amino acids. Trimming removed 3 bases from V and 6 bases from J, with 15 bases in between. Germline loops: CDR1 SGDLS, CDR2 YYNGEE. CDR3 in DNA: TGTGCCAGCAGCGCCTGGGACTCACCGTCCGGGGAGCTGTTTTTT. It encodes CASSAWDSPSGELFF. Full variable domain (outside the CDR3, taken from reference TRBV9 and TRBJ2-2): DSGVTQTPKHLITATGQRVTLRCSPRSGDLSVYWYQQSLDQGLQFLIQYYNGEERAKGNILERFSAQQFPDLHSELNLSSLELGDSALYFCASSAWDSPSGELFFGEGSRLTVL.

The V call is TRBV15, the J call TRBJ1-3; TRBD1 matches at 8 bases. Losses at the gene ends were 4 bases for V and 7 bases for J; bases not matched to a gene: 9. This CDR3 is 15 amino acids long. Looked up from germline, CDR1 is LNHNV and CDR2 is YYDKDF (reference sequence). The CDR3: CATSTGGFDRNTIYF. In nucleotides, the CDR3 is TGTGCCACCAGCACAGGGGGCTTTGATAGGAACACCATATATTTT.

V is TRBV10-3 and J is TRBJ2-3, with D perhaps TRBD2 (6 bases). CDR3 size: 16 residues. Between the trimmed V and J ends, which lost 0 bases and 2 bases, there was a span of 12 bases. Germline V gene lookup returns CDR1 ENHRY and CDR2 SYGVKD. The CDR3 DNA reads TGTGCCATCAGTGAGTCGTTAGCTAGCGTCACAGATACGCAGTATTTT. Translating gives CAISESLASVTDTQYF.

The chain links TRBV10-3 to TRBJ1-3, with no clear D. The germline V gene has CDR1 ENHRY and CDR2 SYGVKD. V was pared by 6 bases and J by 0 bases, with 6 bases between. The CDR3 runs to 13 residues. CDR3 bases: TGTGCCATCAGCATTAGCTCTGGAAACACCATATATTTT. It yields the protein CAISISSGNTIYF.

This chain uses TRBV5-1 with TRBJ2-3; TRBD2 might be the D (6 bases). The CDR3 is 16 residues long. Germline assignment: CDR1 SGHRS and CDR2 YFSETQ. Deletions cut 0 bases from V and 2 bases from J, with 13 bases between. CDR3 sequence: CASSLDGGQLTDTQYF. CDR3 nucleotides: TGCGCCAGCAGCTTGGACGGAGGGCAACTCACAGATACGCAGTATTTT.

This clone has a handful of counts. For the CDR3, the DNA is TGTGCCAGCAGTCATATACGGACAGGTCTTACTGAAGCTTTCTTT. Translating it yields CASSHIRTGLTEAFF. The chain employs TRBV28 and TRBJ1-1; 7 bases line up with TRBD1. The CDR3 length is 15 residues. Germline trimming cut 5 bases from V and 5 bases from J; bases unmatched to any gene: 11. Germline values: CDR1 MDHEN, CDR2 SYDVKM.

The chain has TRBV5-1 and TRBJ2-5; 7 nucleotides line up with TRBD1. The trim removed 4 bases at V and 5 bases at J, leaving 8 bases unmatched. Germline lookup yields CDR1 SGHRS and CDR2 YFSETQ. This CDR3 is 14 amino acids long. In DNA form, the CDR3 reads TGCGCCAGCAGCGAGGGACAGCAAAAGGAGACCCAGTACTTC. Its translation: CASSEGQQKETQYF.

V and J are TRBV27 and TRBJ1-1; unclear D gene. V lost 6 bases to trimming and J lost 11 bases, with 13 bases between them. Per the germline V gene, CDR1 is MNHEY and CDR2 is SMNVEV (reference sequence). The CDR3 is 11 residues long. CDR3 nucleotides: TGTGCCAGCAGGCGGGGTACAGTTGCTTTCTTT. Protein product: CASRRGTVAFF.